These 7 T cell receptor beta chains share one sample of origin, sequenced in a study of blood T cell repertoires in COVID-19. TCRdb's table, derived via immunoSEQ multiplex PCR, lists solely in-frame clones and lacks some. Counted here are 150,000 to 200,000 clones, about 93% occurring once; the ten biggest clones make up 0.53%. Sequenced: peripheral blood. These receptors all come from a man between 45 and 60 years old with acute or convalescent COVID-19.

The genes are TRBV19 and TRBJ1-5, with 8 bases fitting TRBD1. Trimming cost V 10 bases and J 3 bases; bases outside gene matches: 11. The CDR3 is 15 residues long. Germline lookup yields CDR1 LNHDA and CDR2 SQIVND (reference sequence). The CDR3 region has the DNA TGTGCCACCCGGTCCCGGACAGGGATCAATCAGCCCCAGCATTTT. Translated: CATRSRTGINQPQHF.

The chain has TRBV11-2 and TRBJ1-6; 8 bases are a match to TRBD1. Germline V gene sequence: CDR1 SGHAT, CDR2 FQNNGV. Unmatched junction bases numbered 10, after V lost 2 bases and J lost 7 bases. This CDR3 region has 17 residues. The CDR3 loop is CASSLQRYRGGNSPLHF. In DNA form, the CDR3 reads TGTGCCAGCAGCTTACAACGGTACAGGGGGGGAAATTCACCCCTCCACTTT.

V and J are TRBV27 and TRBJ1-6; D remains ambiguous. Germline CDR1 is MNHEY and CDR2 is SMNVEV (reference sequence). Between the trimmed V and J ends, which lost 2 bases and 6 bases, there was a span of 8 bases. The CDR3 is 14 amino acids. As DNA, the CDR3 is TGTGCCAGCAGTTTAGGGCAAATTAATTCACCCCTCCACTTT. Protein sequence: CASSLGQINSPLHF.

This chain connects TRBV19 to TRBJ2-3, with 9 positions matching TRBD2. V lost 6 bases, J lost 2 bases, and 6 bases stayed unmatched. Germline V lookup: CDR1 LNHDA, CDR2 SQIVND (reference sequence). The CDR3 extends over 15 amino acids. The CDR3 loop reads CASRLTSGDTDTQYF. In nucleotides, the CDR3 is TGTGCCAGTAGGCTGACTAGCGGCGACACAGATACGCAGTATTTT. The variable domain in full, with the rest retrieved from reference TRBV19 and TRBJ2-3, is DGGITQSPKYLFRKEGQNVTLSCEQNLNHDAMYWYRQDPGQGLRLIYYSQIVNDFQKGDIAEGYSVSREKKESFPLTVTSAQKNPTAFYLCASRLTSGDTDTQYFGPGTRLTVL.

This chain uses TRBV30 with TRBJ2-7; perhaps TRBD2 as D (7 bases). V was shortened by 0 bases and J by 3 bases, with 18 bases between the two germline ends. The CDR3 covers 16 residues. The germline V gene encodes CDR1 GTSNPN and CDR2 SVGIG (reference sequence). CDR3 in amino acids: CAWSVPGGRMVYEQYF. The CDR3 DNA follows: TGTGCCTGGAGTGTACCCGGGGGGCGCATGGTCTACGAGCAGTACTTC.

The V gene is TRBV9, the J gene TRBJ2-1; 14 nucleotides match TRBD2. Looked up from germline, CDR1 is SGDLS and CDR2 is YYNGEE. Trimming cost V 0 bases and J 7 bases; bases outside gene matches: 0. This CDR3 is built from 15 residues. The CDR3 DNA sequence: TGTGCCAGCAGCGTAGGGACTAGCGGGGGGAATGAGCAGTTCTTC. This codes for CASSVGTSGGNEQFF.

The chain is built from TRBV6-5 and TRBJ1-5; D is possibly TRBD1 (6 bases). Trimming removed 6 bases from V and 7 bases from J, with 19 bases in between. This CDR3 has 15 residues. CDR1 and CDR2 from the germline V gene are MNHEY and SVGAGI. The CDR3 sequence: CASSQGFPRIQPQHF. CDR3 sequence (DNA): TGTGCCAGCAGCCAGGGGTTCCCTAGGATCCAGCCCCAGCATTTT.